This TCR beta chain is drawn from a study of blood T cell repertoires in COVID-19. This CDR3 spans 14 amino acids. Germline CDR1 and CDR2: SGHTA and FQGNSA. The ends were cut back, 2 bases at V and 1 base at J, with 8 bases in the middle. Data came from immunoSEQ multiplex PCR; TCRdb stores just in-frame clones and leaves some out. Found here are a few hundred thousand clones, 90% of them singletons; the top ten hold approximately 4.5%. Input material: PBMCs or T cells enriched from blood (not recorded which). The chain is built from TRBV7-2 and TRBJ2-5; D perhaps matches TRBD2 (5 bases). The source of this sequence is a woman in her late teens or twenties with acute COVID-19. DNA for the CDR3: TGTGCCAGCAGCTTACAGAGCGGCCAAGAGACCCAGTACTTC. It yields the protein CASSLQSGQETQYF.